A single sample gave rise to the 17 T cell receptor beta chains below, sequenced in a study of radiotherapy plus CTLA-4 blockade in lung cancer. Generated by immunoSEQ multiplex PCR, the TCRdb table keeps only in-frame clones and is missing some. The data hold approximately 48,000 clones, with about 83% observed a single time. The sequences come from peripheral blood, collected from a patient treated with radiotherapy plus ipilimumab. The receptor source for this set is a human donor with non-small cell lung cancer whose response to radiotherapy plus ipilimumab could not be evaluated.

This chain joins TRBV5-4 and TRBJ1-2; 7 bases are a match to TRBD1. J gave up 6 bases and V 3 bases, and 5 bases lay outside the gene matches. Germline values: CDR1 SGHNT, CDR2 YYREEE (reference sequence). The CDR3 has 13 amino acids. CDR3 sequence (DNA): TGTGCCAGCAGCTCACAGGGGAAGGATGGCTACACCTTC. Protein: CASSSQGKDGYTF.

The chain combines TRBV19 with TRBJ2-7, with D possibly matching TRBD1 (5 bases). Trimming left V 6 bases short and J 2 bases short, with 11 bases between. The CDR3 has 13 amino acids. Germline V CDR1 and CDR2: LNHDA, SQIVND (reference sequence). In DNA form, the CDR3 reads TGTGCCAGTAGCCAAAGACAGACCTACGAGCAGTACTTC. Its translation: CASSQRQTYEQYF.

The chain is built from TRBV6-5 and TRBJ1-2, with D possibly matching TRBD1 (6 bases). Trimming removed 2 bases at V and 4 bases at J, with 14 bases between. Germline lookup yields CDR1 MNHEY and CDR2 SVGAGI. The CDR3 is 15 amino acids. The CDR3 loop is CASSYGSQGSYGYTF. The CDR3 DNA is TGTGCCAGCAGTTACGGATCCCAGGGGAGCTATGGCTACACCTTC.

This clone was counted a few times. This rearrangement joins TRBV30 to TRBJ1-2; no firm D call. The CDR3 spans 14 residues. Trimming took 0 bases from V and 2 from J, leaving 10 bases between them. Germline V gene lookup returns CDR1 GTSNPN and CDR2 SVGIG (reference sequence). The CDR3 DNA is TGTGCCTGGAGTGTAGAGGGCAGAAACTATGGCTACACCTTC. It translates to CAWSVEGRNYGYTF.

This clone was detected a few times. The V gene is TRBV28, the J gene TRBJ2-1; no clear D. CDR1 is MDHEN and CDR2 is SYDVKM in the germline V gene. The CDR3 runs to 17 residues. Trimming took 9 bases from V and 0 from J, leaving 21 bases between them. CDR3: CASQYLFGRSSYNEQFF. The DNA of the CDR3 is TGTGCCAGTCAATATTTGTTCGGTAGGAGCTCCTACAATGAGCAGTTCTTC.

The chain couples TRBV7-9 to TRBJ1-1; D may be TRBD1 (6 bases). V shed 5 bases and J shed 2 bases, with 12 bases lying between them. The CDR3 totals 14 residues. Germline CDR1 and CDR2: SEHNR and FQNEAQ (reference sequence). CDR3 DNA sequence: TGTGCCAGCAGCCAGCCAGGGGTCAACACTGAAGCTTTCTTT. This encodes CASSQPGVNTEAFF.

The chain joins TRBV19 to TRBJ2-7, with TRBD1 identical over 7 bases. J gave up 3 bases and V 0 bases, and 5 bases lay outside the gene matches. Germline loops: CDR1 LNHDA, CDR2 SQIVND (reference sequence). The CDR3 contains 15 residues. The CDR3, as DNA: TGTGCCAGTAGTATAGATACCGGGACAGACTACGAGCAGTACTTC. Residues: CASSIDTGTDYEQYF.

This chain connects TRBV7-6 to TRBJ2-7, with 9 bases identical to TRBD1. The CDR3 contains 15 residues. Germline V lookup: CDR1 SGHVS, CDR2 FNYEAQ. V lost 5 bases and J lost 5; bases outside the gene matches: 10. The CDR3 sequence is CASSPGGQGGHEQYF. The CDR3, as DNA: TGTGCCAGCAGCCCAGGGGGACAGGGAGGCCACGAGCAGTACTTC.

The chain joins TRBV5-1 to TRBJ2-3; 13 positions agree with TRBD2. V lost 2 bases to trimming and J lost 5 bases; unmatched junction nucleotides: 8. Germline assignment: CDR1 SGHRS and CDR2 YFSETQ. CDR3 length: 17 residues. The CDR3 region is CASSLAGLAGVVDTQYF. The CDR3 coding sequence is TGCGCCAGCAGCTTAGCTGGACTAGCGGGAGTTGTAGATACGCAGTATTTT.

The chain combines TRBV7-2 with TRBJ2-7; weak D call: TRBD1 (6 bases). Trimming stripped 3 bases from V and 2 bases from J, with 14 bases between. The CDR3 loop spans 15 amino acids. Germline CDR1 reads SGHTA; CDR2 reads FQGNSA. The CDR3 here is CASSLGTNPTYEQYF. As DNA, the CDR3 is TGTGCCAGCAGCTTGGGGACAAACCCCACCTACGAGCAGTACTTC.

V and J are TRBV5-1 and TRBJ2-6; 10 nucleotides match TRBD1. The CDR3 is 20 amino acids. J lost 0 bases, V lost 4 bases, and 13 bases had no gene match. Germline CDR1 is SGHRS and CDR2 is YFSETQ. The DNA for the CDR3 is TGCGCCAGCAGCCCCGGGACAGGGGCGCCCGCCTACTCTGGGGCCAACGTCCTGACTTTC. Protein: CASSPGTGAPAYSGANVLTF.

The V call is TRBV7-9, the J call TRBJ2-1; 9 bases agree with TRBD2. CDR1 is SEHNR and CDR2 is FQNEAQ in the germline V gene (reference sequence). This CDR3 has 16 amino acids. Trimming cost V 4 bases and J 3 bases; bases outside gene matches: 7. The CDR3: CASSYPTSGFYNEQFF. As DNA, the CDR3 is TGTGCCAGCAGCTACCCGACTAGCGGCTTCTACAATGAGCAGTTCTTC.

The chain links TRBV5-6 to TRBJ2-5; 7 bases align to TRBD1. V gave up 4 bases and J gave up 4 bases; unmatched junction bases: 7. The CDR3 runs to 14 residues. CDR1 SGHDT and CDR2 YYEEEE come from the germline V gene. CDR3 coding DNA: TGTGCCAGCAGCAACAGGGGATCGGGAGAGACCCAGTACTTC. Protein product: CASSNRGSGETQYF.

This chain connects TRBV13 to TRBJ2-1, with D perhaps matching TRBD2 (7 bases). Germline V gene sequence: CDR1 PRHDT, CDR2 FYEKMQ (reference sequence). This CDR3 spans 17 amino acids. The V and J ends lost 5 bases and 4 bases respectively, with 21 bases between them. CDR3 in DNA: TGTGCCAGCAGCCCAACGGGGGGCCGTCCTCTATACAATGAGCAGTTCTTC. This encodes CASSPTGGRPLYNEQFF.

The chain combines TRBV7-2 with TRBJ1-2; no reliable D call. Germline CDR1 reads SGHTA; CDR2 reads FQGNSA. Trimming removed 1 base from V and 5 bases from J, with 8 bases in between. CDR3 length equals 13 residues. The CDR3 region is CASSLDSDYGYTF. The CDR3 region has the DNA TGTGCCAGCAGCTTAGACAGTGATTATGGCTACACCTTC.

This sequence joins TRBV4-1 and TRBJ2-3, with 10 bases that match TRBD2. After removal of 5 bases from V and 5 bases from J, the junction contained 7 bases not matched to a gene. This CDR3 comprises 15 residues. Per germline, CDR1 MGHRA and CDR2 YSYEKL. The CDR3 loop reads CASSSGTSDGDTQYF. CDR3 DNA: TGCGCCAGCAGCAGCGGGACTAGCGATGGAGATACGCAGTATTTT.

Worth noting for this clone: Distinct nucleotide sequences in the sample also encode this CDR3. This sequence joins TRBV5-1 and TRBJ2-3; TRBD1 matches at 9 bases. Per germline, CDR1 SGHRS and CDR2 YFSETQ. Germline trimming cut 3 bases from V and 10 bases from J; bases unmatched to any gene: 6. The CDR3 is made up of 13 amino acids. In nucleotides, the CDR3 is TGCGCCAGCAGCTCCCCGGACAGGGGAGCGCAGTATTTT. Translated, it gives CASSSPDRGAQYF. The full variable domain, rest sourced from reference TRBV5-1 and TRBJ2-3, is KAGVTQTPRYLIKTRGQQVTLSCSPISGHRSVSWYQQTPGQGLQFLFEYFSETQRNKGNFPGRFSGRQFSNSRSEMNVSTLELGDSALYLCASSSPDRGAQYFGPGTRLTVL.